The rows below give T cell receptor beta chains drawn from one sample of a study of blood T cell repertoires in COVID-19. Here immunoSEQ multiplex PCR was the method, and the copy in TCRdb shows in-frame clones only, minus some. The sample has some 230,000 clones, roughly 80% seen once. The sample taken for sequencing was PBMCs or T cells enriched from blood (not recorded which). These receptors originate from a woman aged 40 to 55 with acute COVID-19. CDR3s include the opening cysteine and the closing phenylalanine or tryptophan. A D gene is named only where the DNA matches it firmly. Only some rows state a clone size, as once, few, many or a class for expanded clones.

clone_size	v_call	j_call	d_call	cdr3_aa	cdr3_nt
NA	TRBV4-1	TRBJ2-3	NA	CASSQDPATDTQYF	TGCGCCAGCAGCCAAGATCCTGCGACAGATACGCAGTATTTT
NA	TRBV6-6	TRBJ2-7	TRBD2	CASRLAGGDEQYF	TGTGCCAGCAGGCTAGCGGGAGGGGACGAGCAGTACTTC
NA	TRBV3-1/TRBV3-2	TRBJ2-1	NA	CASSRSASSYNEQFF	TGTGCCAGCAGCCGGTCAGCTAGCTCCTACAATGAGCAGTTCTTC
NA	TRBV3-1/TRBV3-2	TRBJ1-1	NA	CASSRNDGAEAFF	TGTGCCAGCAGTCGTAACGATGGAGCTGAAGCTTTCTTT
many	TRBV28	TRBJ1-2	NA	CASSSGGVGWGYTF	TGTGCCAGCAGTTCTGGGGGCGTAGGATGGGGCTACACCTTC
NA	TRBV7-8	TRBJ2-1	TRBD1	CASSGPGTGGSYNEQFF	TGTGCCAGCAGCGGTCCCGGGACAGGAGGCTCCTACAATGAGCAGTTCTTC
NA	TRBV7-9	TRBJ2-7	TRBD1	CASSLGWTGESEQYF	TGTGCCAGCAGCCTAGGATGGACAGGGGAATCCGAGCAGTACTTC
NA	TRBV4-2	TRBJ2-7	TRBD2	CASSQVLAGPYEQYF	TGTGCCAGCAGCCAAGTCCTAGCGGGTCCCTACGAGCAGTACTTC
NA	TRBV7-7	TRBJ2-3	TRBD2	CASSLTSGRGADTQYF	TGTGCCAGCAGCCTCACTAGCGGGAGGGGGGCAGATACGCAGTATTTT
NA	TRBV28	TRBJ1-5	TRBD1	CASPPSRDRGPNQPQHF	TGTGCCAGCCCCCCCTCCCGGGACAGGGGTCCCAATCAGCCCCAGCATTTT
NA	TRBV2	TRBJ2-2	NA	CASDLQGTGTGELFF	TGTGCCAGCGACTTACAGGGCACGGGCACCGGGGAGCTGTTTTTT
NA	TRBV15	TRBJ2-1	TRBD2	CATRRLAGGYEQFF	TGTGCCACCAGAAGACTAGCGGGGGGATATGAGCAGTTCTTC
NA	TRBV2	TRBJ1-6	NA	CASLRGQGSPLHF	TGTGCCAGCCTCAGGGGACAAGGGTCACCCCTCCACTTT
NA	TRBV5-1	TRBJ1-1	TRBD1	CASSAQGVSTEAFF	TGCGCCAGCAGCGCGCAGGGGGTAAGCACTGAAGCTTTCTTT
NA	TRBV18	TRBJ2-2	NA	CASVDQGSGELFF	TGTGCCAGCGTAGACCAGGGGTCCGGGGAGCTGTTTTTT
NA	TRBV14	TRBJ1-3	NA	CASSYDRFLGNTIYF	TGTGCCAGCAGCTATGACAGGTTCCTTGGAAACACCATATATTTT
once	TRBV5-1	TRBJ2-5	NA	CASSLGQPSPPQETQYF	TGCGCCAGCAGCTTGGGACAGCCATCGCCCCCCCAAGAGACCCAGTACTTC
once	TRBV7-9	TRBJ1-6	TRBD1	CASSLRTGGGSPLHF	TGTGCCAGCAGCCTCCGGACAGGGGGCGGTTCACCCCTCCACTTT
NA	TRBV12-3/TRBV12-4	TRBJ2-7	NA	CASSLDSYEQYF	TGTGCCAGCAGCCTGGACAGTTACGAGCAGTACTTC
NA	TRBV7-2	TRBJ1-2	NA	CASSKDIYGYTF	TGTGCCAGCAGTAAGGACATCTATGGCTACACCTTC
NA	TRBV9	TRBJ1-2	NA	CASSQETAGIYGYTF	TGTGCCAGCAGCCAGGAGACCGCAGGGATCTATGGCTACACCTTC
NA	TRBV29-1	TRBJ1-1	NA	CSVSSPGRATEAFF	TGCAGCGTATCCTCGCCAGGCAGGGCAACTGAAGCTTTCTTT
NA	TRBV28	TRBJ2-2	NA	CASSGLINTGELFF	TGTGCCAGCAGTGGACTAATCAACACCGGGGAGCTGTTTTTT
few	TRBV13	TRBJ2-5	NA	CASSSYLSPYQETQYF	TGTGCCAGCAGCTCCTACCTTTCGCCGTACCAAGAGACCCAGTACTTC
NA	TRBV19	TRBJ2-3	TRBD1	CASTRGTGFITSTDTQYF	TGTGCCAGTACCCGGGGGACAGGGTTTATTACTAGCACAGATACGCAGTATTTT